The text below deals with one TCR beta chain. Its cognate antigen is unknown. In germline, CDR1 is SGHVS, CDR2 FNYEAQ. The CDR3 is made up of 16 amino acids. It was by 5' RACE with UMI labels that the TRB cDNA libraries were prepared. TCRdb reprocessed the 5' RACE reads; each CDR3 protein has one entry and no DNA is given. This sample contains approximately 100,000 distinct CDR3 sequences. The data stem from a study of CXCR3-negative and CXCR3-positive naive CD8 T cells. Across the study: There were about 140 million TRB reads altogether, and each library had about 1.5 +/- 0.3 million of them.

The authors gated naive CD8+ T cells as CD45RO-CCR7+CD27+CD95-. Overall study results and limits: The study found more hydrophobic TRB CDR3s in CXCR3-positive naive cells than in CXCR3-negative naive cells. Both naive subsets had comparably high diversity; memory CD8+ cells much lower.

The rearrangement links TRBV7-6 to TRBJ1-1. Sequencing input: naive CXCR3+ CD8+ T cells from blood. Sample subset: CD45RO-CCR7+CD27+CD95- naive CD8+ T cells expressing CXCR3 (TNR3+). This clonotype was obtained from a human donor in good health. Some clones in this sample may be carry-over from other donors' samples. The CDR3 spells CASSLLLEGKNTEAFF.